This TCR beta chain was profiled in a study of PD-1 blockade in classical Hodgkin lymphoma. General study findings and limits: The repertoire differences lack a defined cause, possibly disease activity or prior therapy.

TCRdb's table, derived via immunoSEQ multiplex PCR, lists solely in-frame clones and lacks some. The data show about 90,000 clones, around nine tenths seen once. The CDR3 covers 13 residues. Germline V gene data show CDR1 as SGHTA and CDR2 as FQGTGA. Trimming cost V 3 bases and J 2 bases, with 7 bases left between them. As to this clone: Its antigen is undetermined.

The time point is: cycle 4 day 1 (C4D1), after less than seven weeks of nivolumab. Each patient's relapse followed autologous stem cell transplantation, and brentuximab vedotin exposure varied. This clonotype originated in a human donor with classical Hodgkin lymphoma. The specimen comprised peripheral blood mononuclear cells (PBMCs), sampled before the fourth cycle of nivolumab. V usage is TRBV7-3 and J usage is TRBJ2-5; D uncertain. The CDR3 DNA reads TGTGCCAGCAGCTTGGCACCTCAAGAGACCCAGTACTTC. This translates into CASSLAPQETQYF.